The 18 T cell receptor beta chains below come from one sample, sequenced in a study of technical replicates of blood from several donors. Sequenced by immunoSEQ multiplex PCR; TCRdb stores in-frame clones only, minus some. The sample includes around 79,000 clones, more than 90% of them seen just once. Sequencing used T cells isolated from PBMCs. The source of these receptors is a human donor in good health. Some clones in this sample may be carry-over from other donors' samples.

This chain joins TRBV13 and TRBJ1-5, with D unclear. This CDR3 has 12 residues. Germline V gene sequence: CDR1 PRHDT, CDR2 FYEKMQ (reference sequence). V lost 4 bases and J lost 4, with 5 bases in between. CDR3 in DNA: TGTGCCAGCAGCTCCGAGAATCAGCCCCAGCATTTT. It specifies CASSSENQPQHF.

V gene TRBV29-1 combines with J gene TRBJ2-3; D is perhaps TRBD1 (5 bases). Trimming left V 3 bases short and J 1 base short, with 8 bases between. The germline gives CDR1 SQVTM, CDR2 ANQGSEA. The CDR3 length is 13 residues. The CDR3 DNA follows: TGCAGCGTTGATATGACAGGCACAGATACGCAGTATTTT. The encoded protein is CSVDMTGTDTQYF.

J is TRBJ2-3 and V is TRBV19; TRBD1 matches 11 bases. The CDR3 is made up of 19 amino acids. V lost 5 bases, J lost 2 bases, and 15 bases stayed unmatched. Germline V gene lookup returns CDR1 LNHDA and CDR2 SQIVND (reference sequence). DNA of the CDR3: TGTGCCAGTAGTTTGAGGACAGGGGGCCTTACTAGCGTCACAGATACGCAGTATTTT. It is translated as CASSLRTGGLTSVTDTQYF.

J is TRBJ2-1 and V is TRBV27; 12 bases fit TRBD1. Trimming removed 5 bases from V and 4 bases from J; junction bases left unmatched: 3. This CDR3 region has 15 residues. The germline V gene has CDR1 MNHEY and CDR2 SMNVEV (reference sequence). The CDR3 DNA sequence: TGTGCCAGCAGTCTGGGACAGGGGGCTTACAATGAGCAGTTCTTC. Translated: CASSLGQGAYNEQFF.

This chain links TRBV5-5 with TRBJ2-7, with 9 bases identical to TRBD1. Germline values: CDR1 SGHKS, CDR2 YYEKEE (reference sequence). The V segment lost 4 bases and the J segment 3 bases; nucleotides outside the gene matches: 11. This CDR3 spans 16 amino acids. CDR3 DNA: TGTGCCAGCAGCGCAGGTCCGGGACAGGGAAACTACGAGCAGTACTTC. It encodes CASSAGPGQGNYEQYF.

This rearrangement joins TRBV27 to TRBJ2-1, with no clear D. Trimming took off 8 bases at V and 10 bases at J, with 12 bases between the two ends. The germline V gene encodes CDR1 MNHEY and CDR2 SMNVEV (reference sequence). CDR3 length: 11 amino acids. The CDR3 nucleotides are TGTGCCAGCCTCTTCGGTGCGGAGCAGTTCTTC. Protein sequence: CASLFGAEQFF.

The chain combines TRBV9 with TRBJ2-1, with D possibly TRBD1 on 6 matching bases. V shed 1 base and J shed 7 bases, with 18 bases lying between them. CDR3 length equals 16 residues. Germline V lookup: CDR1 SGDLS, CDR2 YYNGEE. CDR3: CASSVNREIGYNEQFF. DNA for the CDR3: TGTGCCAGCAGCGTAAACAGGGAAATAGGGTATAATGAGCAGTTCTTC.

As DNA, the CDR3 is TGTGCCAGCAGCGGAACAGGACAAGAGGCCAATCAGCCCCAGCATTTT. It encodes CASSGTGQEANQPQHF. The chain links TRBV9 to TRBJ1-5, with D possibly TRBD1 on 5 matching bases. The CDR3 totals 16 residues. Germline assignment: CDR1 SGDLS and CDR2 YYNGEE. V was cut by 3 bases and J by 3 bases, with 16 bases left in between. Looking up the rest from reference TRBV9 and TRBJ1-5 gives the full variable domain: DSGVTQTPKHLITATGQRVTLRCSPRSGDLSVYWYQQSLDQGLQFLIQYYNGEERAKGNILERFSAQQFPDLHSELNLSSLELGDSALYFCASSGTGQEANQPQHFGDGTRLSIL.

The rearrangement joins TRBV5-1 to TRBJ2-7, with 9 bases aligning to TRBD1. The germline CDR1 and CDR2 sequences are SGHRS and YFSETQ. The V segment lost 7 bases and the J segment 5 bases; nucleotides outside the gene matches: 10. The CDR3 consists of 14 residues. The CDR3 coding sequence is TGCGCCAGCTCCCCGGGACAGGGATACAACGAGCAGTACTTC. Its translation is CASSPGQGYNEQYF.

This clone came up once. This chain's CDR3 is CASSQGPYFGQFF. CDR3 nucleotide sequence: TGCGCCAGCAGCCAAGGTCCATACTTCGGGCAGTTCTTC. The chain carries TRBV4-1 and TRBJ2-1; unclear D gene. This CDR3 has 13 amino acids. Trimming stripped 1 base from V and 12 bases from J, with 13 bases between. Germline V gene lookup returns CDR1 MGHRA and CDR2 YSYEKL.

This rearrangement joins TRBV15 to TRBJ2-7, with TRBD2 matching over 10 bases. The trim removed 8 bases at V and 4 bases at J, leaving 8 bases unmatched. Per the germline V gene, CDR1 is LNHNV and CDR2 is YYDKDF (reference sequence). The CDR3 length is 14 residues. CDR3 nucleotide sequence: TGTGCCACCGCAGCGGGAGGGGGCAGGTACGAGCAGTACTTC. Its protein product is CATAAGGGRYEQYF.

This chain joins TRBV29-1 and TRBJ1-1; 9 bases align to TRBD1. Per germline, CDR1 SQVTM and CDR2 ANQGSEA. The V segment lost 2 bases and the J segment 3 bases; nucleotides outside the gene matches: 7. This CDR3 has 15 amino acids. The CDR3 nucleotides are TGCAGCGTTGAACGGGACAGGGTTTCCGACACTGAAGCTTTCTTT. As protein: CSVERDRVSDTEAFF.

This clone was recorded once. The V call is TRBV2, the J call TRBJ2-5, with 13 bases aligning to TRBD2. In germline, CDR1 is SNHLY, CDR2 FYNNEI. The junction had 7 bases not matched to a gene; V was cut back by 2 bases and J by 4 bases. This CDR3 comprises 17 residues. CDR3 in amino acids: CASSETIRLAGGETQYF. For the CDR3, the DNA is TGTGCCAGCAGTGAAACCATCAGACTAGCGGGAGGAGAGACCCAGTACTTC.

The chain couples TRBV5-4 to TRBJ1-4, with D perhaps TRBD1 (5 bases). The CDR3 has 15 amino acids. Trimming took 6 bases from V and 0 from J, leaving 12 bases between them. Germline V CDR1 and CDR2: SGHNT, YYREEE (reference sequence). Written as DNA, the CDR3 is TGTGCCAGCAAGACAGACCCTGCAACTAATGAAAAACTGTTTTTT. Translating gives CASKTDPATNEKLFF.

This clone appeared a single time. The V gene is TRBV6-5, the J gene TRBJ2-7; 10 bases match TRBD2. Per the germline V gene, CDR1 is MNHEY and CDR2 is SVGAGI. The CDR3 has 13 residues. Trimming took 4 bases from V and 3 from J; bases not matched to a gene: 0. CDR3 bases: TGTGCCAGCAGTTGGACTAGCGGCTACGAGCAGTACTTC. As protein: CASSWTSGYEQYF.

This clone was detected once. This chain uses TRBV4-3 with TRBJ2-6, with TRBD1 matching over 9 bases. The CDR3 totals 19 residues. With 5 bases clipped from V and 3 bases from J, the junction kept 14 bases outside the gene matches. Looked up from germline, CDR1 is LGHNA and CDR2 is YSLEER. DNA of the CDR3: TGCGCCAGCAGCGAAGTTACAGGGGGCTTAATGTTTGGGGCCAACGTCCTGACTTTC. Protein product: CASSEVTGGLMFGANVLTF.

The chain combines TRBV4-3 with TRBJ1-5, with TRBD1 identical over 9 bases. The V segment lost 0 bases and the J segment 7 bases; nucleotides outside the gene matches: 7. Per the germline V gene, CDR1 is LGHNA and CDR2 is YSLEER. This CDR3 has 16 amino acids. The CDR3, as DNA: TGCGCCAGCAGCCAAGATTTGGGACAGGGATGGCAGCCCCAGCATTTT. This codes for CASSQDLGQGWQPQHF.

CDR3 sequence (DNA): TGTGCCACCAGCAGAGATGTTTTAGATCCGCCCCAGCATTTT. This translates into CATSRDVLDPPQHF. The chain uses TRBV15 and TRBJ1-5; D is ambiguous. The germline CDR1 and CDR2 sequences are LNHNV and YYDKDF (reference sequence). V lost 0 bases and J 9 bases, leaving 12 bases between the germline ends. The CDR3 has 14 amino acids.